This T cell receptor (beta chain) was observed in a study of control samples from healthy donors and cancer patients. Repertoires were generated with immunoSEQ multiplex PCR, while TCRdb's copy carries only in-frame clones and drops some. The sample lists about 75,000 clones, approximately 88% seen once, with approximately 16% in the top ten. This clone was observed a single time. The germline V gene has CDR1 SGHRS and CDR2 YFSETQ. V dropped 0 bases and J dropped 7 bases, with 7 bases sitting between them. The CDR3 length is 12 residues. This clonotype was obtained from a man aged 50-59 years in good health. Sequenced input: blood. The J gene is TRBJ1-2, the V gene TRBV5-1; D is ambiguous. DNA of the CDR3: TGCGCCAGCAGCTTGGGGCAAAGTGGCTACACCTTC. This sequence encodes CASSLGQSGYTF.